This TCR beta chain was documented in a study of T cell repertoires in cytomegalovirus infection. From the reads, TCRdb called clonotypes with MiXCR, one entry per CDR3 protein. The table records fewer than 550,000 distinct CDR3 sequences, about 15% of them present only once. CDR1 and CDR2 (germline): SEHNR, FQNEAQ (reference sequence). V was trimmed by 1 base and J by 2 bases, leaving 8 bases between them. The CDR3 spans 14 residues. The source is a human donor in good health (CMV status not recorded). Some clones in this sample may be carry-over from other donors' samples. This chain connects TRBV7-9 to TRBJ1-1; no definite D call. Sequencing input: CD8+ T cells from PBMCs. CDR3 nucleotides: TGTGCCAGCAGCTTAGTGGACTTAAACACTGAAGCTTTCTTT. The encoded protein is CASSLVDLNTEAFF.